A selection of T cell receptor beta chains follows, all from one sample in a study of tumor-infiltrating lymphocytes in primary liver carcinoma. One entry per CDR3 protein results from TCRdb running MiXCR on the multiplex PCR reads. Seen here are about 64,000 distinct CDR3 sequences, approximately 74% observed once, and the top ten hold under 45%. The sample was liver tumor tissue from sampling region 4. The receptor source for this set is a man between 40 and 49 years old with primary liver carcinoma and hepatitis B virus infection. The CDR3 runs from the conserved cysteine through the conserved F or W. Fields, in order: D gene, CDR3 length, J gene, clone size, V gene, CDR3 DNA, CDR3 protein. A D gene is named only where the DNA matches it firmly. Size is stated for part of the rows, as once, few or many counts, or as a class when the clone is expanded.

>TRBD2|14|TRBJ2-3|few|TRBV11-3
TGTGCCAGCAGTCTTAGCGGGTCTACAGATACGCAGTATTTT
CASSLSGSTDTQYF
>NA|12|TRBJ2-5|NA|TRBV30
TGTGCCTGGAGTGGGAGCCTAGTGACCCAGTACTTC
CAWSGSLVTQYF
>NA|15|TRBJ2-5|NA|TRBV6-1
TGTGACAGCACGAGGGCCGAGCCGAGACAAGAGACCCAGTACTTC
CDSTRAEPRQETQYF
>TRBD1|15|TRBJ1-5|NA|TRBV6-1
TGTGCCAGTAGTGTCACAGGGGCCTTCAATCAGCCCCTGCATTTT
CASSVTGAFNQPLHF
>NA|16|TRBJ2-3|NA|TRBV11-2
TGTGCCAGTAGCCGACAACCCGTCGACCCCACAGATACGCAGTATTTT
CASSRQPVDPTDTQYF
>TRBD2|14|TRBJ2-3|NA|TRBV5-1
TGCACCAGCAGCCGACTAGCGGGAGTAGATACGCAGTATTTT
CTSSRLAGVDTQYF
>NA|15|TRBJ2-1|NA|TRBV7-8
TGTGCCAGCAGCTCCCCGGGGCTAGCAAGCAAAGAGCAGTTCTTC
CASSSPGLASKEQFF
>TRBD1|14|TRBJ2-7|once|TRBV10-3
TGTGCCATCAGTGCGTGGGACAGTCGGCCCGAGCAGTGCTTC
CAISAWDSRPEQCF
>TRBD2|17|TRBJ2-1|many|TRBV24-1
TGTGCCACCAGTGATTTAGAAGGGGCTAGCGGGATAAGTGAGCAGTTCTTC
CATSDLEGASGISEQFF
>NA|15|TRBJ1-5|NA|TRBV30
TGTGCCTGGAGTCGCAGGGGAATCGGGAATCGGCCCCAGCATTTT
CAWSRRGIGNRPQHF
>NA|12|TRBJ2-1|many|TRBV29-1
TGCAGCGTGACAGGTGACTACAATGAGCAGTTCTTC
CSVTGDYNEQFF
>NA|18|TRBJ2-1|once|TRBV7-8
TGTGCTAGCAGCCCGCTTGGAGGCTCAGCGGTCTCCTGCAATGAGGAGTTCTTC
CASSPLGGSAVSCNEEFF
>TRBD1|15|TRBJ2-3|NA|TRBV6-1
TGTGCCGCAGTCCCCACAGGGGCGATGACAGATACGCAGTATTTT
CAAVPTGAMTDTQYF
>TRBD1|18|TRBJ2-6|medium-sized|TRBV4-2
TGTGCCAGCAGCCAAGAGACAGGGGGCATTACCGGGGCCAACGTCCTGACTTTC
CASSQETGGITGANVLTF
>TRBD1|15|TRBJ1-1|NA|TRBV6-2/TRBV6-3
TGTGCCAGCAGTTCGCAGGGGGCAGGCACGACTGAAGCTTTCTTT
CASSSQGAGTTEAFF
>NA|14|TRBJ2-2|NA|TRBV10-3
TGTGCCATCAGCCGGGGCAGGAGAACCGGGGAGCCGTTTTTT
CAISRGRRTGEPFF
>NA|11|TRBJ1-2|many|TRBV7-9
TGTGCCAGCAGCTCTAACAGGGGCTACACCTTC
CASSSNRGYTF
>TRBD1|14|TRBJ1-2|NA|TRBV10-3
TGCGCCATCGGCACAGGGGGATCATGGGGTGGCTACACCTTC
CAIGTGGSWGGYTF
>TRBD2|15|TRBJ2-3|NA|TRBV7-9
TGTGCCAGCAGCCCCGGCGGGACTAGCACGGATACGCAGTATTTT
CASSPGGTSTDTQYF
>NA|14|TRBJ2-5|NA|TRBV12-3/TRBV12-4
TGTGCCAGCAGTTTAACCACAGACCAAGAGCCCCAGTACTTC
CASSLTTDQEPQYF
>NA|14|TRBJ2-3|NA|TRBV4-3
TGCGCCAACAGCCAACGGGCTTTCACAGATACGAAGTATTTT
CANSQRAFTDTKYF
>NA|12|TRBJ2-1|once|TRBV29-1
TGCAGCGTCCGCCTAGGGGAGAATGAGCAGTTCTTC
CSVRLGENEQFF
>NA|14|TRBJ2-1|NA|TRBV11-1
TGTACCAGTAGCTTAAGTACTAGCCCCAATGAGCACTTCTTC
CTSSLSTSPNEHFF
>NA|16|TRBJ2-1|NA|TRBV11-2
TGTGCCAGCAGCTCGTCGAGGGCTAGCGCATACAATGAGCAGCTCTTT
CASSSSRASAYNEQLF
>NA|15|TRBJ2-7|NA|TRBV4-1
TGCGCCATCAGCCGAGGATTCCAACAGGGAAATGAGCAGTACTTC
CAISRGFQQGNEQYF
>TRBD2|18|TRBJ2-3|many|TRBV4-3
TGCGCCAGCAGCCCCCTCCCCGTTACTAGCGGGAGGCAGGATACGCAGTATTTT
CASSPLPVTSGRQDTQYF
>NA|16|TRBJ1-1|many|TRBV28
TGTGCCAGCAGTTTACCCCCGGCGGCCATGAACACTGAAGCTTTCTTT
CASSLPPAAMNTEAFF
>NA|18|TRBJ2-7|many|TRBV6-5
TGTGCCAGCAGTTACTCTCCAGGGGTTAGAGGTAGCTCCTACGAGCAGTACTTC
CASSYSPGVRGSSYEQYF
>NA|12|TRBJ2-3|NA|TRBV10-2
TGCGCCAGCAGTGTAGACGGCGATACGCAGTATTTT
CASSVDGDTQYF
>TRBD2|15|TRBJ2-1|many|TRBV25-1
TGTGCCAGCCTATCGGGAACTAGCGGGAGTCATGAGCAGTTCTTC
CASLSGTSGSHEQFF
>NA|13|TRBJ2-7|NA|TRBV4-1
TGCGCCAGCAGCCAGGTTGGGCAGTACGAGCGGTACTTC
CASSQVGQYERYF
>TRBD1|15|TRBJ2-3|NA|TRBV10-3
TGTGCCATCAGTGAGCAGGTACAGGGGACAGTTACGCAGTATTTT
CAISEQVQGTVTQYF
>NA|13|TRBJ1-1|few|TRBV11-2
TGTGCCAGCAGCACCCAGGGGAACACTGAAGCTTTCTTT
CASSTQGNTEAFF
>NA|13|TRBJ1-5|NA|TRBV7-8
TGTGCCAGGTGGGGGGTGGACGAGGATAAGCAGCATTTT
CARWGVDEDKQHF
>TRBD1|14|TRBJ2-1|many|TRBV6-6
TGTGCCAGCAGTTACGGGCAGGGGGACAATGAGCAGTTCTTC
CASSYGQGDNEQFF
>TRBD2|15|TRBJ2-3|NA|TRBV10-3
TGTGCCATCAGTGCGGCTAGCGGGACCATAGATACGCAGTATTTT
CAISAASGTIDTQYF
>NA|14|TRBJ1-6|NA|TRBV5-4
TGTGTCAGCACCTACGGGACACAGAATTCACCCCTCCACTTT
CVSTYGTQNSPLHF
>TRBD2|17|TRBJ2-1|NA|TRBV4-2
TGTGCCGGCAGCCAAGAGGTAGCGGGGGCCTCCTACTATGAGCAGTTCTTC
CAGSQEVAGASYYEQFF
>NA|12|TRBJ2-3|NA|TRBV6-1
TGTGCCAGCAAACCCAGCACAGAAACGCAGTATTTT
CASKPSTETQYF
>NA|13|TRBJ2-1|NA|TRBV5-5
TGTGCCAGCATTTCGGGGAATAACAATGAGCAATTCTTC
CASISGNNNEQFF
>TRBD1|12|TRBJ2-4|NA|TRBV6-5
TGCGCCAGCAGTCCCCGGACAGGCGATGAGTACTTC
CASSPRTGDEYF
>TRBD1|17|TRBJ1-4|medium-sized|TRBV11-2
TGTGCCAGCAGCTTAGGACGGACAGGGGGCAGTAATGAAAAACTGTTTTTT
CASSLGRTGGSNEKLFF
>TRBD1|17|TRBJ2-2|NA|TRBV6-1
TGTGCCAGCAGAGGAATACAGGGGGCTTTGGACACCCGGGGGCTGTTTTTT
CASRGIQGALDTRGLFF
>NA|14|TRBJ1-5|NA|TRBV6-6
TGTGCCAGCAGTTGCGAGGCAGGGGATCAGCCCCAGCATTTT
CASSCEAGDQPQHF
>NA|16|TRBJ2-2|many|TRBV7-9
TGTGCCAGCAGCTTAGTTCTTCAGGGTTGGACCGGGGAGCTGTTTTTT
CASSLVLQGWTGELFF
>TRBD2|15|TRBJ2-3|NA|TRBV11-1
TGTGCCAGCAGCAAAGGCGGGGGTTTGAGGGATACGCGGTATTTT
CASSKGGGLRDTRYF
>TRBD2|15|TRBJ2-1|NA|TRBV9
TGTGCCAGCAGCGTAGGGACTAGCGGGACAAATGAGCAGTTCTTC
CASSVGTSGTNEQFF
>NA|16|TRBJ2-1|NA|TRBV11-2
TGTGCCAGCACTTTTTTTAGCCAGAGCTACTACAATGAGCAGTTCTTC
CASTFFSQSYYNEQFF
>NA|13|TRBJ1-1|NA|TRBV30
TGTCCCTGGAGTGTGGCCCGGGACACTGAAGCATTCTTT
CPWSVARDTEAFF
>TRBD1|15|TRBJ1-5|many|TRBV5-4
TGTGCCAGCAGCTTTGGGACAGGAGGCAATCAGTCCCAGCATTTT
CASSFGTGGNQSQHF
>TRBD1|15|TRBJ2-7|NA|TRBV11-2
TGTGCAAGCAGCTTTGTGGCAGGGGGTCAGTACGAGCGGTACTTC
CASSFVAGGQYERYF
>NA|15|TRBJ2-5|many|TRBV29-1
TGCAGCGTTGAAGGCAGGGGCGTACTGGGGGAGACCCAGTACTTC
CSVEGRGVLGETQYF
>TRBD1|15|TRBJ1-2|NA|TRBV6-1
TGTGCCAGCAGTGAAAACAGGGGGTGGTATTATGGTTACACCTTC
CASSENRGWYYGYTF
>NA|15|TRBJ2-1|NA|TRBV6-1
TGTGCCAGCAGTGAATCTAGTGGGAGCTACAATGAGCGGTTCTTC
CASSESSGSYNERFF
>TRBD1|16|TRBJ1-1|once|TRBV11-2
TGTGCCAGCAACCCATCCAGGGGGTTGGTGAGAACTGAAGCTTTCTTT
CASNPSRGLVRTEAFF
>TRBD2|15|TRBJ2-7|NA|TRBV5-5
TGTGTCAGCAGTTTCATAGCGGGAGGGCCTTACGAGCCGTACTTC
CVSSFIAGGPYEPYF
>NA|13|TRBJ1-2|NA|TRBV6-2/TRBV6-3
TGTGCCAGCAGTTACTACACGGTTAATGGCTACACCTTC
CASSYYTVNGYTF
>NA|13|TRBJ1-6|NA|TRBV5-4
TGTGTCAGCAGCATAGAGCCGGAGTGGGCCCTCCACTTT
CVSSIEPEWALHF
>NA|17|TRBJ2-2|many|TRBV28
TGTGCCAGCAGTTTTGATTGGGGACATTCGAACACCGGGGAGCTGTTTTTT
CASSFDWGHSNTGELFF
>NA|17|TRBJ2-1|NA|TRBV7-9
TGTGCCAGCAGCCTACCATATCAGGGGCCTAAAACAAATGAGTGGTTCTTC
CASSLPYQGPKTNEWFF